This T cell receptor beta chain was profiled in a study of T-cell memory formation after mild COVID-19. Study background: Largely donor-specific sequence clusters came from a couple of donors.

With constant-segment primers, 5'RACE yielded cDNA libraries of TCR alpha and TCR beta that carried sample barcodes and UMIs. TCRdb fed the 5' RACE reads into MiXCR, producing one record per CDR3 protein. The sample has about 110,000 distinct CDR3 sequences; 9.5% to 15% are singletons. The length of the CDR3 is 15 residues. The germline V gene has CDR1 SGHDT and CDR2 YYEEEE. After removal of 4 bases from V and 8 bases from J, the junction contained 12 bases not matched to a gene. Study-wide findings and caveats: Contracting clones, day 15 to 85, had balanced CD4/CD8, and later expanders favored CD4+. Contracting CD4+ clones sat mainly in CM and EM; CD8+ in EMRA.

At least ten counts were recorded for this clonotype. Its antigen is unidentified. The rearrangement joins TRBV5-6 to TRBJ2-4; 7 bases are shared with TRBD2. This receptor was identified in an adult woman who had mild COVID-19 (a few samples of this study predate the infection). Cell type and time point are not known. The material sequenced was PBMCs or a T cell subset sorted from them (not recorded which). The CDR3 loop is CASSPGGFGFDIQYF. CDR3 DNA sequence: TGTGCCAGCAGCCCCGGGGGGTTCGGGTTTGACATTCAGTACTTC.